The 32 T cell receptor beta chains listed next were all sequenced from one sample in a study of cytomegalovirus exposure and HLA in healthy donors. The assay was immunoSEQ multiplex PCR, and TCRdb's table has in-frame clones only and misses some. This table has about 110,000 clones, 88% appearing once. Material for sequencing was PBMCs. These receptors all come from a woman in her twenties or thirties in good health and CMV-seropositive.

The CDR3 DNA reads TGTGCCAGCAGTTCCAGGACAGGGAGGGAGGCCAAAAACATTCAGTACTTC. Protein product: CASSSRTGREAKNIQYF. The V and J genes are TRBV27 and TRBJ2-4, with D possibly being TRBD1 (8 bases). The CDR3 runs 17 residues. Germline V CDR1 and CDR2: MNHEY, SMNVEV (reference sequence). V shed 4 bases and J shed 1 base, with 17 bases lying between them.

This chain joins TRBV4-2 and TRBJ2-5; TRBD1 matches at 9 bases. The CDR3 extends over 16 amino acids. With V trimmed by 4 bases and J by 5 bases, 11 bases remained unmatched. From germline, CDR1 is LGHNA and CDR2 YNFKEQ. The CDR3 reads CASSPAGQGGRETQYF. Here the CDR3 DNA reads TGTGCCAGCAGCCCCGCGGGACAGGGTGGTCGGGAGACCCAGTACTTC.

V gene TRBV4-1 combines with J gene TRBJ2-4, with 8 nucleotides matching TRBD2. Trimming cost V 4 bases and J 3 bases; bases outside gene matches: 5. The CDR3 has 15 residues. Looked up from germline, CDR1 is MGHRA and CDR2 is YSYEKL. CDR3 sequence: CASSPGGVGKNIQYF. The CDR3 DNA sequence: TGCGCCAGCAGCCCCGGGGGGGTCGGCAAAAACATTCAGTACTTC.

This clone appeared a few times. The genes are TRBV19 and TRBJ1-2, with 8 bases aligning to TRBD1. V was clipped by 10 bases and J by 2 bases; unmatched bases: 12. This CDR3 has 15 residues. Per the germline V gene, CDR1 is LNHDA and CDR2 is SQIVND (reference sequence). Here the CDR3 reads CATQDRARGNYGYTF. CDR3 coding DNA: TGTGCCACCCAGGACAGGGCAAGGGGCAACTATGGCTACACCTTC.

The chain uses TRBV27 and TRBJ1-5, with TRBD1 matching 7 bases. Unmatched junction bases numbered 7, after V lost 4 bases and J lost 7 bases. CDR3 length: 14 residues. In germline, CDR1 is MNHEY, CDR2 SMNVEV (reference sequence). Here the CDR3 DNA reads TGTGCCAGCAGTTCGCAGGGGGGAGTCCAGCCCCAGCATTTT. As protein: CASSSQGGVQPQHF.

The CDR3: CASSTGANVLTF. The CDR3 nucleotides read TGTGCCAGCAGCACTGGGGCCAACGTCCTGACTTTC. This chain uses TRBV2 with TRBJ2-6; D is ambiguous. CDR3 size: 12 residues. The germline CDR1 and CDR2 sequences are SNHLY and FYNNEI. Trimming took off 6 bases at V and 2 bases at J, with 2 bases between the two ends.

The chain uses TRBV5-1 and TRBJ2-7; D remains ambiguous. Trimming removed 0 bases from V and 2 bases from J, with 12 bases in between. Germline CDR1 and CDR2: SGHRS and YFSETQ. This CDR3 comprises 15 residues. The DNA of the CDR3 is TGCGCCAGCAGCTTGGATGCCAGTTCCCCCTACGAGCAGTACTTC. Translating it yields CASSLDASSPYEQYF.

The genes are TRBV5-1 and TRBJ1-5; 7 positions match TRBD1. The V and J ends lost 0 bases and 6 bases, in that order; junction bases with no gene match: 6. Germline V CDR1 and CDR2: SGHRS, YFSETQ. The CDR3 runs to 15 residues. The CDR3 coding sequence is TGCGCCAGCAGCTTGGGACAGGGTAGGGGTCAGCCCCAGCATTTT. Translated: CASSLGQGRGQPQHF.

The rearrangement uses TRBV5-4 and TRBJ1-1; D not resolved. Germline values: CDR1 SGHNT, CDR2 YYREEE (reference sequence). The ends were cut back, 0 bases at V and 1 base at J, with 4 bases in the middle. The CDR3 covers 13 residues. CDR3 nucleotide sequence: TGTGCCAGCAGCTTGGCCAGGAACACTGAAGCTTTCTTT. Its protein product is CASSLARNTEAFF.

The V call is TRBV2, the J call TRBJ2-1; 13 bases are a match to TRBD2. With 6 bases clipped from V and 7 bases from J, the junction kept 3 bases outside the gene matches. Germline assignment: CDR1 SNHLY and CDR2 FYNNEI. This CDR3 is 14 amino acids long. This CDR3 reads CASRGLAGTNEQFF. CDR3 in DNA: TGTGCCAGCAGGGGACTAGCGGGAACGAATGAGCAGTTCTTC.

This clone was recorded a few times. The CDR3 reads CASSSTGSYGYTF. The CDR3 coding sequence is TGTGCCAGCAGTTCCACAGGAAGCTATGGCTACACCTTC. The chain is built from TRBV27 and TRBJ1-2; D may be TRBD1 (5 bases). Trimming stripped 4 bases from V and 4 bases from J, with 10 bases between. CDR3 length equals 13 residues. Germline loops: CDR1 MNHEY, CDR2 SMNVEV (reference sequence).

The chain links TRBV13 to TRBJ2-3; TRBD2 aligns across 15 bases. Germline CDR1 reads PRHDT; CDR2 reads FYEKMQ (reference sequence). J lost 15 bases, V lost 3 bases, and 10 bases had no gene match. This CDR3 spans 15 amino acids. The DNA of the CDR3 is TGTGCCAGCAGCTTCGGACTAGCGGGAGGGCGGGAACCATATTTT. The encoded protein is CASSFGLAGGREPYF.

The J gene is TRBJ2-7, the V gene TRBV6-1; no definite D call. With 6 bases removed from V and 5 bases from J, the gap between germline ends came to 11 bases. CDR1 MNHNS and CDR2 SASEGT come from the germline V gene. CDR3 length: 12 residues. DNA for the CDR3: TGTGCCAGCAGCCCTGTACGGGACGAGCAGTACTTC. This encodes CASSPVRDEQYF.

The CDR3 spells CSVEIYLLADRTDTQYF. In DNA form, the CDR3 reads TGCAGCGTTGAGATATACTTACTAGCGGATCGCACAGATACGCAGTATTTT. The chain carries TRBV29-1 and TRBJ2-3; TRBD2 aligns across 8 bases. CDR3 length: 17 residues. Per the germline V gene, CDR1 is SQVTM and CDR2 is ANQGSEA. V lost 3 bases and J lost 1; bases outside the gene matches: 12.

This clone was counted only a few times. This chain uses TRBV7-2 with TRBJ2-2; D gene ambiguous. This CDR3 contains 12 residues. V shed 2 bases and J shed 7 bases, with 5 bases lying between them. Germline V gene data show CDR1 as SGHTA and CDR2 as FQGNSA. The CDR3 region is CASSLKLGELFF. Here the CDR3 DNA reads TGTGCCAGCAGCTTAAAACTCGGGGAGCTGTTTTTT.

CDR3 in amino acids: CASSPGGLDKNIQYF. CDR3 DNA: TGTGCCAGCAGTCCGGGGGGGCTTGACAAAAACATTCAGTACTTC. The chain recombines TRBV6-6 with TRBJ2-4, with TRBD2 identical over 8 bases. The length of the CDR3 is 15 residues. Germline loops: CDR1 MNHNY, CDR2 SVGAGI (reference sequence). V dropped 5 bases and J dropped 3; count of bases not matched to a gene: 6.

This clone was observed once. CDR3 sequence reads: CASSLGLAGAYEQYF. CDR3 in DNA: TGTGCCAGCAGCCTGGGACTAGCGGGGGCCTACGAGCAGTACTTC. The rearrangement uses TRBV6-5 and TRBJ2-7; 14 positions agree with TRBD2. The CDR3 length is 15 residues. V dropped 6 bases and J dropped 2; count of bases not matched to a gene: 3. CDR1 is MNHEY and CDR2 is SVGAGI in the germline V gene.

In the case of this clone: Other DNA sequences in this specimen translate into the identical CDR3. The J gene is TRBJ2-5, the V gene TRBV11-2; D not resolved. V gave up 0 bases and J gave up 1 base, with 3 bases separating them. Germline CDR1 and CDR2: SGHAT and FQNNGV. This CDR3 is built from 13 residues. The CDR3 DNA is TGTGCCAGCAGCTTAGACCTCCAAGAGACCCAGTACTTC. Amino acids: CASSLDLQETQYF.

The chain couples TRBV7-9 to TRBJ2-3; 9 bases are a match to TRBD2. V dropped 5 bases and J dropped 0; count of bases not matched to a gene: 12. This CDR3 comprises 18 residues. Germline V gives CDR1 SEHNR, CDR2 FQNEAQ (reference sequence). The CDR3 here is CASSIYSGSGISTDTQYF. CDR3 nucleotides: TGTGCCAGCAGCATTTATAGCGGGAGTGGTATTAGCACAGATACGCAGTATTTT.

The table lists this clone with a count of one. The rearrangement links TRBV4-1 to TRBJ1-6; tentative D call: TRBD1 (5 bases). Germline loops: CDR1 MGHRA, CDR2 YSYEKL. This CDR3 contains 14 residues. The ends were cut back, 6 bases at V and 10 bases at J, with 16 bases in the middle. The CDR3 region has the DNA TGCGCCAGCAGTCCGGAGGGGACTGGATCACCCCTCCACTTT. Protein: CASSPEGTGSPLHF.

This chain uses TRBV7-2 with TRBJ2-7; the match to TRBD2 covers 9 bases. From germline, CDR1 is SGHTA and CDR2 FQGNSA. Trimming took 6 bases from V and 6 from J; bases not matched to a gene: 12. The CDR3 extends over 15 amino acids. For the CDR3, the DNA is TGTGCCAGCAGTCCTGTAGCGGGAGCGCACGGCGAGCAGTACTTC. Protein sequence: CASSPVAGAHGEQYF. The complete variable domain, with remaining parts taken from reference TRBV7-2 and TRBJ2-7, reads GAGVSQSPSNKVTEKGKDVELRCDPISGHTALYWYRQSLGQGLEFLIYFQGNSAPDKSGLPSDRFSAERTGGSVSTLTIQRTQQEDSAVYLCASSPVAGAHGEQYFGPGTRLTVT.

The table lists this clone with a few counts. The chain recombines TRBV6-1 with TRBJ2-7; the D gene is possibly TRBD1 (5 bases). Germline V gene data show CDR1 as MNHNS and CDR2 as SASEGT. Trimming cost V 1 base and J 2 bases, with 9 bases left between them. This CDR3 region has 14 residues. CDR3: CASSEGEGAYEQYF. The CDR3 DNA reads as TGTGCCAGCAGTGAAGGTGAAGGGGCCTACGAGCAGTACTTC.

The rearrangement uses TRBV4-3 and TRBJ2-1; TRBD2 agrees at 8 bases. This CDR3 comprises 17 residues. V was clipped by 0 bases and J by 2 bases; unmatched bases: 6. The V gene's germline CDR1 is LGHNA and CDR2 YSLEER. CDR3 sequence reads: CASSQDGLADPYNEQFF. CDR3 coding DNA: TGCGCCAGCAGCCAAGACGGACTAGCAGACCCCTACAATGAGCAGTTCTTC.

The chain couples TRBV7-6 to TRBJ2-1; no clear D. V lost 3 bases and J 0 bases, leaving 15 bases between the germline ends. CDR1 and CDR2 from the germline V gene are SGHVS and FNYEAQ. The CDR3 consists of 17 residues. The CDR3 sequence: CASSLSAGWSSYNEQFF. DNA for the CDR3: TGTGCCAGCAGCTTGAGCGCCGGCTGGAGCTCCTACAATGAGCAGTTCTTC.

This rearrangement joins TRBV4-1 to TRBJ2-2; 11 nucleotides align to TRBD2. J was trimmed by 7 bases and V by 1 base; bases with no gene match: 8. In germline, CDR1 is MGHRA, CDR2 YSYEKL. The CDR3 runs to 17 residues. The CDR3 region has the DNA TGCGCCAGCAGCCAAGCGACTAGCGGGGCTTACAACGGGGAGCTGTTTTTT. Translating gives CASSQATSGAYNGELFF.

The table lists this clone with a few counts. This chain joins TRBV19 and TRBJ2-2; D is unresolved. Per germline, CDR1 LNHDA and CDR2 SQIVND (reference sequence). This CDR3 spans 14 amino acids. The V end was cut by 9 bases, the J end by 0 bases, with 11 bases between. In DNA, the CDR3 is TGTGCCAGCTGGGCGCACTCGAACACCGGGGAGCTGTTTTTT. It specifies CASWAHSNTGELFF.

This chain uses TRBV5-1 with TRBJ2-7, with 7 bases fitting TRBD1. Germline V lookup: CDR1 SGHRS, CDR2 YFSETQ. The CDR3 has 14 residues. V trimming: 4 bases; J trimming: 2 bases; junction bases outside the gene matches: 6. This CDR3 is CASSPTGNPYEQYF. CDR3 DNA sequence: TGCGCCAGCAGCCCGACAGGGAATCCCTACGAGCAGTACTTC.

CDR3 sequence (DNA): TGTGCCTGGAGTGATCCTAGGAGGGTTCGCGAGCAGTTCTTC. Its translation: CAWSDPRRVREQFF. V usage is TRBV30 and J usage is TRBJ2-1; TRBD2 might be the D (6 bases). V lost 1 base to trimming and J lost 10 bases, with 17 bases between them. The CDR3 is 14 amino acids. Germline CDR1 is GTSNPN and CDR2 is SVGIG (reference sequence).

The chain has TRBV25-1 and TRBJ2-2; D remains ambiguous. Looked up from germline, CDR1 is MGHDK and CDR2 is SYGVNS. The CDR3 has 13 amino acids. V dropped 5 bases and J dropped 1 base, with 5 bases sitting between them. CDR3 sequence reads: CASSFGNTGELFF. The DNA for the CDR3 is TGTGCCAGCAGTTTCGGGAACACCGGGGAGCTGTTTTTT.

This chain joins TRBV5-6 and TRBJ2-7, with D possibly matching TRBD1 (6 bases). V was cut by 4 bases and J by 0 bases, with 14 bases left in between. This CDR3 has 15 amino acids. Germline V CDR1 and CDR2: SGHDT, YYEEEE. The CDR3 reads CASSPGHHGSYEQYF. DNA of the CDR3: TGTGCCAGCAGCCCGGGACATCACGGCTCCTACGAGCAGTACTTC.

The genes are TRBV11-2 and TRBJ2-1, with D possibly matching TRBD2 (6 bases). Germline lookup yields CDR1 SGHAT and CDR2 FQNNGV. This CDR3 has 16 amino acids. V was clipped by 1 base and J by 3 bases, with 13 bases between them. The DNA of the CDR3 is TGTGCCAGCAGCTTAGGGGGACTCTTCCGCTACAATGAGCAGTTCTTC. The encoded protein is CASSLGGLFRYNEQFF.

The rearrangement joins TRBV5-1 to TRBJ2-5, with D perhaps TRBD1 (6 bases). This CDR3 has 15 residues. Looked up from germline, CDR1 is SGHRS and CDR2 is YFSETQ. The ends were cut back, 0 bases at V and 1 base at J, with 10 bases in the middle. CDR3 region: CASSLAGTTQETQYF. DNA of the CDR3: TGCGCCAGCAGCTTGGCCGGGACAACCCAAGAGACCCAGTACTTC. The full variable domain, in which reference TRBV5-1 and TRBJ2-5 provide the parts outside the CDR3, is KAGVTQTPRYLIKTRGQQVTLSCSPISGHRSVSWYQQTPGQGLQFLFEYFSETQRNKGNFPGRFSGRQFSNSRSEMNVSTLELGDSALYLCASSLAGTTQETQYFGPGTRLLVL.